The 2 T cell receptor beta chains below all came from one sample that was sequenced in a study of blood T cell repertoires in COVID-19. Produced via immunoSEQ multiplex PCR; TCRdb's table is partial and in-frame only. This sample has about 35,000 clones; roughly 90% occur once, and the top ten carry approximately 2%. Sequencing was performed on peripheral blood. The origin of the receptors is a man aged 50-60 years with active COVID-19.

Here the CDR3 reads CASSPIGGTGVQETQYF. The CDR3 DNA reads TGTGCCAGCTCACCCATAGGCGGGACAGGGGTGCAAGAGACCCAGTACTTC. The J gene is TRBJ2-5, the V gene TRBV18, with 10 nucleotides matching TRBD1. Germline CDR1 KGHSH, CDR2 LQKENI. Losses at the gene ends were 3 bases for V and 2 bases for J; bases not matched to a gene: 9. CDR3 size: 17 residues.

This CDR3 is CAWSLGTGGGGYGYTF. CDR3 nucleotide sequence: TGTGCCTGGAGTTTGGGGACAGGGGGCGGCGGCTATGGCTACACCTTC. The chain is built from TRBV30 and TRBJ1-2, with TRBD1 matching over 12 bases. Trimming took 2 bases from V and 4 from J; bases not matched to a gene: 8. The CDR3 sequence is 16 residues long. The germline V gene has CDR1 GTSNPN and CDR2 SVGIG (reference sequence).